These 17 T cell receptor beta chains originate from one sample sequenced in a study of a mutant IDH1 vaccine in newly diagnosed glioma. Antigen specificity for these receptors is unknown. Time point reported: week 23, last vaccination. It was 300 ug of mutant IDH1 20-mer peptide that made up each vaccine dose, given with topical imiquimod. The protocol was immunoSEQ multiplex PCR, while the TCRdb copy is restricted to in-frame clones and leaves out a portion. The table includes approximately 60,000 clones, 80% to 90% detected once. The sequenced sample was PBMCs, obtained from a glioma patient whose treatment included an IDH1 peptide vaccine. These receptors came from a middle-aged man with glioma.

The V gene is TRBV28, the J gene TRBJ1-2; 7 bases are shared with TRBD1. V lost 5 bases to trimming and J lost 7 bases; unmatched junction nucleotides: 13. This CDR3 is built from 15 residues. In germline, CDR1 is MDHEN, CDR2 SYDVKM. The CDR3 reads CASSSMDAAGGGYTF. CDR3 nucleotides: TGTGCCAGCAGTAGTATGGATGCGGCAGGGGGTGGCTACACCTTC.

This clone was detected once. The chain carries TRBV5-1 and TRBJ1-5; TRBD1 aligns across 9 bases. The trim removed 2 bases at V and 0 bases at J, leaving 15 bases unmatched. Germline V gene sequence: CDR1 SGHRS, CDR2 YFSETQ. The CDR3 runs to 20 residues. DNA for the CDR3: TGCGCCAGCAGCTTACTGCTGCCTGGACAGGGGAATTATAGCAATCAGCCCCAGCATTTT. It translates to CASSLLLPGQGNYSNQPQHF.

By frequency in the sample, this clone is medium-sized. The V gene is TRBV6-4, the J gene TRBJ2-2, with D possibly TRBD2 on 6 matching bases. The CDR3 has 14 residues. The V and J ends lost 7 bases and 5 bases respectively, with 14 bases between them. CDR1 is MRHNA, CDR2 SNTAGT, per germline. In DNA, the CDR3 is TGTGCCAGCACGAAGCGGGCGGGGACCGGGGAGCTGTTTTTT. It yields the protein CASTKRAGTGELFF.

The rearrangement uses TRBV19 and TRBJ2-7; D might be TRBD1 (6 bases). This CDR3 has 12 residues. The V end was cut by 5 bases, the J end by 1 base, with 6 bases between. From germline, CDR1 is LNHDA and CDR2 SQIVND (reference sequence). CDR3 loop: CASSGQSYEQYF. The DNA for the CDR3 is TGTGCCAGTAGTGGACAGTCCTACGAGCAGTACTTC.

V gene TRBV19 combines with J gene TRBJ2-3; D gene unclear. Per germline, CDR1 LNHDA and CDR2 SQIVND (reference sequence). The CDR3 is made up of 14 amino acids. Trimming stripped 7 bases from V and 9 bases from J, with 20 bases between. In DNA form, the CDR3 reads TGTGCCAGTAAAGAGTGGCAGCTCGGGTGGACGCAGTATTTT. This translates into CASKEWQLGWTQYF.

The rearrangement uses TRBV6-1 and TRBJ2-7, with D hard to call. Trimming removed 6 bases at V and 4 bases at J, with 10 bases between. The CDR3 is 12 residues long. Germline V CDR1 and CDR2: MNHNS, SASEGT. CDR3 in amino acids: CASSPPIYEQYF. CDR3 in DNA: TGTGCCAGCAGCCCTCCGATTTACGAGCAGTACTTC.

This chain connects TRBV18 to TRBJ2-7; 11 bases map to TRBD1. The CDR3 totals 15 residues. V was pared by 4 bases and J by 1 base, with 3 bases of the junction left unmatched. The V gene's germline CDR1 is KGHSH and CDR2 LQKENI. The CDR3 DNA is TGTGCCAGCTCACGGGGGACAGGGGGTTCCTACGAGCAGTACTTC. Translated, it gives CASSRGTGGSYEQYF. Complete variable domain (other parts from reference TRBV18 and TRBJ2-7): NAGVMQNPRHLVRRRGQEARLRCSPMKGHSHVYWYRQLPEEGLKFMVYLQKENIIDESGMPKERFSAEFPKEGPSILRIQQVVRGDSAAYFCASSRGTGGSYEQYFGPGTRLTVT.

The chain links TRBV28 to TRBJ1-1; D remains ambiguous. The V end lost 4 bases, the J end lost 6 bases, and 9 bases lay between the germline ends. Germline assignment: CDR1 MDHEN and CDR2 SYDVKM. The CDR3 loop spans 12 amino acids. CDR3 bases: TGTGCCAGCAGTTCTGTATGGGCTGAAGCTTTCTTT. Translating gives CASSSVWAEAFF.

Points on this clone: The sample carries other DNA sequences with the same CDR3. The genes are TRBV9 and TRBJ2-7, with TRBD2 matching over 11 bases. After removal of 2 bases from V and 4 bases from J, the junction contained 5 bases not matched to a gene. The length of the CDR3 is 15 residues. Germline V lookup: CDR1 SGDLS, CDR2 YYNGEE. As DNA, the CDR3 is TGTGCCAGCAGCGTTGGGACTAGCGGAGCGTACGAGCAGTACTTC. Translating it yields CASSVGTSGAYEQYF.

J is TRBJ2-5 and V is TRBV9, with 8 positions matching TRBD2. Germline CDR1 and CDR2: SGDLS and YYNGEE. After removal of 3 bases from V and 2 bases from J, the junction contained 6 bases not matched to a gene. The CDR3 consists of 15 residues. CDR3 nucleotide sequence: TGTGCCAGCAGCGGCTCGGGAGGGGGGCAAGAGACCCAGTACTTC. It is translated as CASSGSGGGQETQYF.

The V gene is TRBV19, the J gene TRBJ1-5; D is unresolved. The ends were cut back, 1 base at V and 0 bases at J, with 7 bases in the middle. The CDR3 has 15 residues. The germline CDR1 and CDR2 sequences are LNHDA and SQIVND (reference sequence). CDR3 in amino acids: CASSIGHYSNQPQHF. For the CDR3, the DNA is TGTGCCAGTAGTATAGGGCATTATAGCAATCAGCCCCAGCATTTT.

The V call is TRBV28, the J call TRBJ1-5; TRBD1 agrees at 7 bases. This CDR3 contains 14 residues. Germline V gene lookup returns CDR1 MDHEN and CDR2 SYDVKM. With 2 bases clipped from V and 7 bases from J, the junction kept 5 bases outside the gene matches. The CDR3 sequence: CASSLVQGHQPQHF. The CDR3 DNA sequence: TGTGCCAGCAGTTTAGTACAGGGGCACCAGCCCCAGCATTTT.

The chain employs TRBV9 and TRBJ2-3; 7 nucleotides line up with TRBD2. CDR1 and CDR2 from the germline V gene are SGDLS and YYNGEE. This CDR3 contains 14 residues. The V and J ends lost 6 bases and 5 bases, in that order; junction bases with no gene match: 9. The CDR3 sequence: CASNLGGSEDTQYF. The CDR3 nucleotides are TGTGCCAGCAACCTTGGCGGGAGCGAAGATACGCAGTATTTT.

V usage is TRBV19 and J usage is TRBJ2-2; D is unclear. The CDR3 runs to 14 residues. CDR1 and CDR2 (germline): LNHDA, SQIVND (reference sequence). V was cut by 5 bases and J by 3 bases, with 10 bases left in between. CDR3 protein: CASSPRAHTGELFF. The DNA of the CDR3 is TGTGCCAGTAGTCCCCGGGCTCACACCGGGGAGCTGTTTTTT.

This rearrangement joins TRBV14 to TRBJ2-7, with TRBD1 matching 7 bases. This CDR3 has 15 amino acids. Germline V lookup: CDR1 SGHDN, CDR2 FVKESK. V lost 4 bases, J lost 4 bases, and 10 bases stayed unmatched. DNA of the CDR3: TGTGCCAGCAGCCGAGGGACAGCCAGGGTGTACGAGCAGTACTTC. It encodes CASSRGTARVYEQYF.

This CDR3 is CSIGMEPWSLAGEQFF. Written as DNA, the CDR3 is TGCAGCATTGGGATGGAGCCTTGGTCTCTTGCGGGTGAGCAGTTCTTC. The chain uses TRBV29-1 and TRBJ2-1, with D possibly being TRBD2 (5 bases). From germline, CDR1 is SQVTM and CDR2 ANQGSEA. The CDR3 is made up of 16 amino acids. Trimming stripped 8 bases from V and 9 bases from J, with 29 bases between.

V usage is TRBV6-1 and J usage is TRBJ2-1; TRBD2 matches 8 bases. CDR1 and CDR2 from the germline V gene are MNHNS and SASEGT. The CDR3 runs 16 residues. J was trimmed by 4 bases and V by 4 bases; bases with no gene match: 9. This chain's CDR3 is CASSGQRGRLYNEQFF. CDR3 in DNA: TGTGCCAGCAGTGGGCAGCGGGGGAGGTTGTACAATGAGCAGTTCTTC.